Following are 19 T cell receptor beta chains from one sample sequenced in a study of post-analysis software for immune sequencing data. Unique-molecular-identifier-tagged TCR beta cDNA libraries were used. TCRdb reprocessed the PCR reads via MiXCR and lists one record per CDR3 protein. The sample consists of 400,000 to 500,000 distinct CDR3 sequences, 39% of them appearing once. Study-wide results and caveats: Five TRBV segments were significantly more frequent in patients than in controls. TRBV5-6, TRBV5-1 and TRBV20-1 were among these segments.

Their recognized antigens are unknown. The sequenced material came from blood. The origin of the receptors is a girl aged 2 to 9 with multiple sclerosis.

In this sample, this clonotype turned up a few times. J is TRBJ2-3 and V is TRBV7-2; D gene unclear. V was trimmed by 4 bases and J by 0 bases, leaving 17 bases between them. Germline assignment: CDR1 SGHTA and CDR2 FQGNSA. The CDR3 is 17 amino acids. The CDR3 nucleotides read TGTGCCAGCAGCTCCTTCTTTCTCGGGCCTAGCACAGATACGCAGTATTTT. As protein: CASSSFFLGPSTDTQYF.

The chain employs TRBV6-5 and TRBJ2-2; D is possibly TRBD1 (6 bases). The CDR3 contains 14 residues. Trimming took 4 bases from V and 1 from J, leaving 7 bases between them. Germline CDR1 reads MNHEY; CDR2 reads SVGAGI. CDR3 coding DNA: TGTGCCAGCAGTTTGGGACAGAACACCGGGGAGCTGTTTTTT. Translation: CASSLGQNTGELFF.

This clonotype was detected only a few times. The chain combines TRBV18 with TRBJ2-5; D not resolved. Germline V gene sequence: CDR1 KGHSH, CDR2 LQKENI. The germline V and J ends were trimmed by 1 base and 2 bases, with 11 bases remaining between them. This CDR3 spans 15 amino acids. The CDR3 here is CASSPLSGSQETQYF. For the CDR3, the DNA is TGTGCCAGCTCACCACTGTCAGGATCGCAAGAGACCCAGTACTTC.

Notes on this clonotype: The junction departs from germline at one end; a sequencing error may be responsible. The chain carries TRBV5-1 and TRBJ2-1, with D unclear. The CDR3 contains 15 residues. Germline values: CDR1 SGHRS, CDR2 YFSETQ. The CDR3 bases are TGCGCCAGCAGCTTGGGACTCGGAGCCTACAATGAGCTGTTCTTC. Translated: CASSLGLGAYNELFF.

This chain links TRBV7-6 with TRBJ1-1, with D unclear. Germline V gene lookup returns CDR1 SGHVS and CDR2 FNYEAQ. This CDR3 comprises 13 residues. The V end lost 3 bases, the J end lost 3 bases, and 8 bases lay between the germline ends. The CDR3 nucleotides read TGTGCCAGCAGCTTGCAGGAGGACACTGAAGCTTTCTTT. Its protein is CASSLQEDTEAFF.

This rearrangement joins TRBV6-1 to TRBJ2-5, with TRBD2 matching 7 bases. V was pared by 9 bases and J by 5 bases, with 9 bases of the junction left unmatched. CDR1 MNHNS and CDR2 SASEGT come from the germline V gene. This CDR3 comprises 13 residues. The DNA of the CDR3 is TGTGCCAGTCCCGGACTAGTCGGGGAGACCCAGTACTTC. Protein: CASPGLVGETQYF.

The chain combines TRBV2 with TRBJ2-4; 7 positions agree with TRBD1. Trimming took 9 bases from V and 8 from J; bases not matched to a gene: 10. CDR3 length: 13 residues. CDR1 SNHLY and CDR2 FYNNEI come from the germline V gene. The CDR3 coding sequence is TGTGCCAGACAACAGGGGCCCGGGGACATTCAGTACTTC. It encodes CARQQGPGDIQYF.

The CDR3 sequence is CASSLVLQANEQFF. The DNA for the CDR3 is TGCGCCAGCAGCTTGGTGCTCCAAGCCAATGAGCAGTTCTTC. The chain is built from TRBV5-1 and TRBJ2-1; D gene uncertain. Trimming pared 0 bases from V and 6 bases from J, leaving 10 bases between. CDR1 and CDR2 (germline): SGHRS, YFSETQ. The CDR3 contains 14 residues.

The CDR3 region is CASRWGADTQYF. The DNA for the CDR3 is TGTGCCAGCAGATGGGGCGCAGATACGCAGTATTTT. The chain combines TRBV6-1 with TRBJ2-3; D may be TRBD1 (5 bases). The V gene's germline CDR1 is MNHNS and CDR2 SASEGT. V was shortened by 6 bases and J by 4 bases, with 8 bases between the two germline ends. The CDR3 covers 12 residues.

The chain links TRBV6-5 to TRBJ2-7; D is uncertain. The CDR3 has 19 amino acids. Germline CDR1 is MNHEY and CDR2 is SVGAGI. V dropped 0 bases and J dropped 0 bases, with 21 bases sitting between them. The CDR3 bases are TGTGCCAGCAGTTACTCGGTAGCTCCGAGACCGCGGAGCTCCTACGAGCAGTACTTC. It codes for CASSYSVAPRPRSSYEQYF.

V and J are TRBV28 and TRBJ2-3, with TRBD2 as a possible D gene (6 bases). CDR1 is MDHEN, CDR2 SYDVKM, per germline. V was trimmed by 5 bases and J by 3 bases, leaving 15 bases between them. This CDR3 is 15 amino acids long. The DNA of the CDR3 is TGTGCCAGCAGTGGCGCGGAGGGTGTTACAGATACGCAGTATTTT. Protein product: CASSGAEGVTDTQYF.

The genes are TRBV12-5 and TRBJ1-1; no clear D gene. This CDR3 region has 16 residues. With 1 base removed from V and 4 bases from J, the gap between germline ends came to 16 bases. CDR1 and CDR2 from the germline V gene are LGHNT and FRNRAP. DNA of the CDR3: TGTGCTAGTGGTTTGGGCACAGTCCAGAAGGTCACTGAAGCTTTCTTT. Its translation: CASGLGTVQKVTEAFF.

CDR3 coding DNA: TGCGCCAGCAGCCTTACCGGACAGGGGGGATACACTGAAGCTTTCTTT. As protein: CASSLTGQGGYTEAFF. This chain links TRBV5-1 with TRBJ1-1; 10 bases align to TRBD1. The V gene's germline CDR1 is SGHRS and CDR2 YFSETQ. The CDR3 runs 16 residues. The V segment lost 4 bases and the J segment 3 bases; nucleotides outside the gene matches: 9.

The CDR3 DNA follows: TGTGCCGGTTGGCGGGAAGGCCAAGAGACCCAGTACTTC. Translating gives CAGWREGQETQYF. The chain is built from TRBV21-1 and TRBJ2-5; TRBD2, the D gene given by the table, was not confirmed from the DNA. TRBV21-1 is noted as a pseudogene. The CDR3 runs to 13 residues.

The gene calls are TRBV6-5 and TRBJ2-1, with D perhaps TRBD1 (5 bases). This CDR3 spans 15 amino acids. CDR1 is MNHEY and CDR2 is SVGAGI in the germline V gene. The ends were cut back, 4 bases at V and 4 bases at J, with 14 bases in the middle. The CDR3 reads CASSSGRLGYNEQFF. CDR3 coding DNA: TGTGCCAGCAGTTCAGGGCGGCTCGGGTACAATGAGCAGTTCTTC.

This chain links TRBV7-2 with TRBJ2-5, with D possibly TRBD2 on 5 matching bases. Germline V gene data show CDR1 as SGHTA and CDR2 as FQGNSA. The CDR3 covers 13 residues. V was cut by 5 bases and J by 9 bases, with 16 bases left in between. As DNA, the CDR3 is TGTGCCAGCAGCACGAGGGTACTATCCTCCCAGTACTTC. This translates into CASSTRVLSSQYF.

The chain couples TRBV5-1 to TRBJ2-4, with D possibly being TRBD1 (6 bases). The DNA end is more similar to TRBJ2-7, so the J call may be wrong. The CDR3 has 15 amino acids. Germline values: CDR1 SGHRS, CDR2 YFSETQ. The CDR3 nucleotides are TGCGCCAGCAGTCTGGGGGCTTGGGAAACCTACGAGCAGTACTTC. Amino acids: CASSLGAWETYEQYF.

The V and J genes are TRBV9 and TRBJ2-2, with D possibly TRBD2 on 5 matching bases. Trimming stripped 4 bases from V and 4 bases from J, with 20 bases between. The germline V gene has CDR1 SGDLS and CDR2 YYNGEE. The CDR3 extends over 17 amino acids. In DNA, the CDR3 is TGTGCCAGCAGCCAACCGGAGGCCGGACTCGTCACCGGGGAGCTGTTTTTT. Protein product: CASSQPEAGLVTGELFF.

A note on this clonotype: Germline and junction disagree at one end, which may indicate a read error. This chain uses TRBV4-2 with TRBJ2-1, with 15 bases lining up with TRBD2. Per the germline V gene, CDR1 is LGHNA and CDR2 is YNFKEQ. The CDR3 is 19 amino acids. CDR3 sequence (DNA): TGTGCCAGCAGCTATAGAACCGGGACTAGCGGGGGGTCCTCCAATGAGCAGTTCTTC. Translated: CASSYRTGTSGGSSNEQFF.